The rows below give T cell receptor beta chains drawn from one sample of a study of shared clonotypes between healthy human individuals. Only in-frame clones appear in the TCRdb table, and some are missing; sequencing was by immunoSEQ multiplex PCR. This table has 600,000 to 750,000 clones, approximately 72% appearing once. Material: memory CD4+ T cells sorted from blood. All receptors derive from a woman aged 25 to 39 in good health. Both conserved end residues are part of each CDR3. Fields, in order: clone size, J gene, D gene, V gene, CDR3 DNA, CDR3 protein. The D gene is left open where the match is weak. Clone size appears in some rows only: once, few, many, or a class for an expanded clone.

-	TRBJ2-1	TRBD2	TRBV30	TGTGCCTGGAGACCGGGACTAGGGACTTACAATGAGCAGTTCTTC	CAWRPGLGTYNEQFF
-	TRBJ2-5	-	TRBV5-6	TGTGCCAGCAGCTTATTCCTCAGGTCAGGAGAGTACTTC	CASSLFLRSGEYF
-	TRBJ2-1	TRBD2	TRBV2	TGTGCCAGCCGTCCACTAGCGGGCTACAATGAGCAGTTCTTC	CASRPLAGYNEQFF
-	TRBJ2-1	TRBD1	TRBV28	TGTGCCAGCAGTAGGCGGACAGGGAACTACAATGAGCAGTTCTTC	CASSRRTGNYNEQFF
few	TRBJ2-3	TRBD2	TRBV6-1	TGTGCCAGCAGTGAACTAGCGGGAGGGACACTAGGCACAGATACGCAGTATTTT	CASSELAGGTLGTDTQYF
-	TRBJ2-7	-	TRBV21-1	TGTGCCAGCAGCTATGGTGACAGGGCAGCCTACGAGCAGTACTTC	CASSYGDRAAYEQYF
-	TRBJ2-2	-	TRBV7-9	TGTGCCAGCAGTCGCCGCTCCGGGACGGACACCGGGGAGCTGTTTTTT	CASSRRSGTDTGELFF
few	TRBJ2-7	TRBD1	TRBV2	TGTGCCAGCAGGGAAGGACAGGTGATCTCCTACGAGCAGTACTTC	CASREGQVISYEQYF
few	TRBJ1-1	TRBD1	TRBV18	TGTGCCAGCTCACCCCAGATTCTGGGACAGGGCCATGAAGCTTTCTTT	CASSPQILGQGHEAFF
-	TRBJ2-5	-	TRBV18	TGTGCCAGCTCCCAGAGGAGCCAAGAAGAGACCCAGTACTTC	CASSQRSQEETQYF
once	TRBJ1-1	-	TRBV29-1	TGCAGCGTTGATGGCAGGCGCACTGAAGCTTTCTTT	CSVDGRRTEAFF
-	TRBJ1-2	-	TRBV19	TGTGCCAGCCACCGGATGGGATGGAGCTATGGCTACACCTTC	CASHRMGWSYGYTF
-	TRBJ1-3	-	TRBV7-2	TGTGCCAGCAGCTGGACCTCTGGAAACACCATATATTTT	CASSWTSGNTIYF
-	TRBJ2-3	-	TRBV2	TGTGCCAGCAGGACCACTAGCACAGATACGCAGTATTTT	CASRTTSTDTQYF
-	TRBJ1-2	TRBD1	TRBV28	TGTGCCACCTCGGACAGGGCTTCATGGGGCTATGGCTACACCTTC	CATSDRASWGYGYTF